The 30 T cell receptor beta chains below come from one sample, sequenced in a study of STAT3 mutations in large granular lymphocyte leukemia. Study-wide findings and caveats: At least one immunodominant TCR beta clonotype appeared in every T-cell large granular lymphocyte leukemia patient.

Antigen specificity for these receptors is unknown. Method: immunoSEQ multiplex PCR; TCRdb's copy keeps in-frame clones and lacks some. The top ten hold roughly 85% of the sample, which has about 3,800 clones, more than 35% seen once. Sequencing was carried out using peripheral blood mononuclear cells. The source of these receptors is a man in his sixties with T-cell large granular lymphocyte leukemia. Some clones in this sample may be carry-over from other donors' samples.

This chain joins TRBV30 and TRBJ1-2; weak D call: TRBD1 (5 bases). Per the germline V gene, CDR1 is GTSNPN and CDR2 is SVGIG (reference sequence). The V end lost 2 bases, the J end lost 7 bases, and 11 bases lay between the germline ends. The CDR3 covers 12 residues. Written as DNA, the CDR3 is TGTGCCTGGAGTTGGCAGGGACTTGGCTACACCTTC. Protein: CAWSWQGLGYTF.

In this sample, this clone turned up a few times. V and J are TRBV6-1 and TRBJ2-7, with D uncertain. Germline V gene sequence: CDR1 MNHNS, CDR2 SASEGT. V lost 5 bases and J lost 0, with 11 bases in between. This CDR3 has 14 amino acids. The CDR3 reads CASSPDPGSYEQYF. The DNA of the CDR3 is TGTGCCAGCAGTCCCGATCCGGGCTCCTACGAGCAGTACTTC.

This clone has only a few counts. The V call is TRBV29-1, the J call TRBJ1-1, with D perhaps matching TRBD1 (5 bases). Trimming took off 4 bases at V and 3 bases at J, with 15 bases between the two ends. The germline gives CDR1 SQVTM, CDR2 ANQGSEA. The CDR3 contains 14 residues. CDR3 nucleotide sequence: TGCAGCGTTGGAATGGGACGGTGGGACACTGAAGCTTTCTTT. It encodes CSVGMGRWDTEAFF. The entire variable domain, with the rest obtained from reference TRBV29-1 and TRBJ1-1, is as follows: SAVISQKPSRDICQRGTSLTIQCQVDSQVTMMFWYRQQPGQSLTLIATANQGSEATYESGFVIDKFPISRPNLTFSTLTVSNMSPEDSSIYLCSVGMGRWDTEAFFGQGTRLTVV.

The chain employs TRBV5-6 and TRBJ2-3; D not certain. CDR1 and CDR2 from the germline V gene are SGHDT and YYEEEE. The CDR3 is 13 amino acids. Trimming stripped 3 bases from V and 6 bases from J, with 11 bases between. Here the CDR3 reads CASSSEPPDTQYF. The CDR3 nucleotides read TGTGCCAGCAGCTCCGAACCGCCGGATACGCAGTATTTT.

The chain carries TRBV5-1 and TRBJ1-1; D is ambiguous. Germline V gene lookup returns CDR1 SGHRS and CDR2 YFSETQ. Trimming shortened V by 4 bases and J by 1 base, and 8 bases separated the two germline ends. The CDR3 is 13 residues long. DNA for the CDR3: TGCGCCAGCAGCCTAACTCGGAACACTGAAGCTTTCTTT. Translated, it gives CASSLTRNTEAFF.

The chain is built from TRBV5-6 and TRBJ1-2; D is perhaps TRBD1 (6 bases). Trimming left V 2 bases short and J 6 bases short, with 11 bases between. The CDR3 totals 13 residues. Germline assignment: CDR1 SGHDT and CDR2 YYEEEE. CDR3 sequence: CASSLTGINGYTF. CDR3 DNA: TGTGCCAGCAGCTTAACAGGGATAAATGGCTACACCTTC.

The chain is built from TRBV6-5 and TRBJ1-6, with a tentative D call TRBD1 (6 bases). V lost 4 bases and J 10 bases, leaving 14 bases between the germline ends. The CDR3 totals 14 residues. CDR1 MNHEY and CDR2 SVGAGI come from the germline V gene. This chain's CDR3 is CASSFLQGASPLHF. Here the CDR3 DNA reads TGTGCCAGCAGTTTTTTACAGGGTGCATCACCCCTCCACTTT.

This chain links TRBV5-1 with TRBJ2-7; no clear D. Trimming took 4 bases from V and 6 from J, leaving 17 bases between them. Germline CDR1 and CDR2: SGHRS and YFSETQ. CDR3 size: 14 residues. The CDR3 protein is CASSPLTGSPEQYF. CDR3 DNA sequence: TGCGCCAGCAGCCCCTTGACCGGAAGCCCCGAGCAGTACTTC.

The sample holds a few counts of this clone. The CDR3 DNA is TGCGCCAGCGGCCCGGACTATAATTCACCCCTCCACTTT. Translation gives CASGPDYNSPLHF. This chain connects TRBV4-1 to TRBJ1-6; D uncertain. Germline V CDR1 and CDR2: MGHRA, YSYEKL. This CDR3 comprises 13 residues. Trimming shortened V by 8 bases and J by 3 bases, and 8 bases separated the two germline ends.

Only a few counts were recorded for this clone. The genes are TRBV20-1 and TRBJ2-5; D gene ambiguous. The CDR3 loop spans 11 amino acids. Trimming took 0 bases from V and 5 from J, leaving 4 bases between them. CDR1 is DFQATT, CDR2 SNEGSKA, per germline (reference sequence). This CDR3 reads CSAREAETQYF. The CDR3 nucleotides are TGCAGTGCTAGAGAGGCCGAGACCCAGTACTTC.

The V call is TRBV9, the J call TRBJ2-1, with D perhaps TRBD1 or TRBD2 (5 bases each). V lost 7 bases and J 15 bases, leaving 17 bases between the germline ends. Germline V gene sequence: CDR1 SGDLS, CDR2 YYNGEE. The CDR3 runs 11 residues. CDR3 protein: CASEGAGRLFF. CDR3 in DNA: TGTGCCAGCGAGGGCGCAGGGCGTCTGTTCTTC.

This chain links TRBV18 with TRBJ2-7; D could derive from TRBD1 or TRBD2 (6 bases each). There are 14 residues in the CDR3. Looked up from germline, CDR1 is KGHSH and CDR2 is LQKENI. V lost 3 bases and J lost 6, with 15 bases in between. CDR3 bases: TGTGCCAGCTCACCGTTCGAGGGGGGACTCGAGCAGTACTTC. It codes for CASSPFEGGLEQYF.

A few counts support this clone. The chain recombines TRBV14 with TRBJ1-5; no reliable D call. Germline-derived CDR1 and CDR2 are SGHDN and FVKESK. CDR3 length: 12 residues. Trimming took off 0 bases at V and 9 bases at J, with 6 bases between the two ends. Here the CDR3 reads CASSQDRGPQHF. The CDR3 nucleotides read TGTGCCAGCAGCCAAGATCGGGGGCCCCAGCATTTT. Full variable domain (rest looked up from reference TRBV14 and TRBJ1-5): EAGVTQFPSHSVIEKGQTVTLRCDPISGHDNLYWYRRVMGKEIKFLLHFVKESKQDESGMPNNRFLAERTGGTYSTLKVQPAELEDSGVYFCASSQDRGPQHFGDGTRLSIL.

J is TRBJ2-2 and V is TRBV5-1; 8 positions agree with TRBD2. The CDR3 contains 16 residues. The germline V gene has CDR1 SGHRS and CDR2 YFSETQ. The V segment lost 1 base and the J segment 0 bases; nucleotides outside the gene matches: 2. CDR3 coding DNA: TGCGCCAGCAGCTTGAGCGGGAGCCCGAACACCGGGGAGCTGTTTTTT. Translated: CASSLSGSPNTGELFF.

The gene calls are TRBV5-5 and TRBJ2-7, with D tentatively TRBD2 (6 bases). V shed 2 bases and J shed 4 bases, with 10 bases lying between them. This CDR3 has 13 residues. Per the germline V gene, CDR1 is SGHKS and CDR2 is YYEKEE (reference sequence). The CDR3 spells CASSFGRGYEQYV. The CDR3, as DNA: TGTGCCAGCAGCTTTGGCCGGGGGTACGAGCAGTACGTC.

This chain uses TRBV5-1 with TRBJ2-7; weak D call: TRBD2 (5 bases). The CDR3 is 13 amino acids. Trimming stripped 1 base from V and 3 bases from J, with 8 bases between. Germline CDR1 is SGHRS and CDR2 is YFSETQ. For the CDR3, the DNA is TGCGCCAGCAGCTTGCCCGGGGACTACGAGCAGTACTTC. Translating gives CASSLPGDYEQYF.

This clone occurred a few times. This rearrangement joins TRBV27 to TRBJ1-2; no reliable D call. The V end lost 2 bases, the J end lost 5 bases, and 12 bases lay between the germline ends. There are 14 residues in the CDR3. Germline V gene data show CDR1 as MNHEY and CDR2 as SMNVEV (reference sequence). CDR3 nucleotides: TGTGCCAGCAGTTTAGATGGTGGTCAGTATGGCTACACCTTC. This encodes CASSLDGGQYGYTF.

The table lists this clone with a count of one. CDR3 in amino acids: CASSPQGANSPLHF. As DNA, the CDR3 is TGTGCCAGCAGTCCACAGGGGGCTAATTCACCCCTCCACTTT. V is TRBV6-5 and J is TRBJ1-6; 9 bases agree with TRBD1. Germline CDR1 is MNHEY and CDR2 is SVGAGI. The CDR3 is made up of 14 amino acids. V lost 5 bases, J lost 6 bases, and 2 bases stayed unmatched.

The V call is TRBV5-4, the J call TRBJ2-7, with 9 bases lining up with TRBD1. The CDR3 sequence is 13 residues long. Germline assignment: CDR1 SGHNT and CDR2 YYREEE (reference sequence). The V gene end was trimmed by 2 bases and the J gene end by 4 bases; junction bases not matched to a gene: 1. CDR3: CASSFGTGYEQYF. CDR3 coding DNA: TGTGCCAGCAGCTTCGGGACAGGGTACGAGCAGTACTTC.

V usage is TRBV7-9 and J usage is TRBJ2-7; TRBD2 is a possible D gene (6 bases). The CDR3 extends over 15 amino acids. V gave up 7 bases and J gave up 7 bases, with 23 bases separating them. Looked up from germline, CDR1 is SEHNR and CDR2 is FQNEAQ (reference sequence). The CDR3 DNA follows: TGTGCCAGCACCGCACCCGGGACTGGATTTGAGGAGCAGTACTTC. Residues: CASTAPGTGFEEQYF.

The rearrangement uses TRBV27 and TRBJ1-6; D gene ambiguous. V was pared by 6 bases and J by 9 bases, with 9 bases between. CDR1 is MNHEY and CDR2 is SMNVEV in the germline V gene (reference sequence). This CDR3 has 12 residues. This CDR3 reads CASRARSSPLHF. CDR3 DNA: TGTGCCAGCAGGGCGCGGAGTTCACCCCTCCACTTT.

The sample holds a few counts of this clone. This chain uses TRBV30 with TRBJ2-1, with D perhaps being TRBD1 or TRBD2 (5 bases each). The germline V gene encodes CDR1 GTSNPN and CDR2 SVGIG (reference sequence). This CDR3 contains 16 residues. V lost 2 bases to trimming and J lost 5 bases, with 19 bases between them. The DNA for the CDR3 is TGTGCCTGGAGTTTGACCCTGGGGGACGGGAACAATGAGCAGTTCTTC. Its translation is CAWSLTLGDGNNEQFF. The full variable domain, in which reference TRBV30 and TRBJ2-1 provide the parts outside the CDR3, is SQTIHQWPATLVQPVGSPLSLECTVEGTSNPNLYWYRQAAGRGLQLLFYSVGIGQISSEVPQNLSASRPQDRQFILSSKKLLLSDSGFYLCAWSLTLGDGNNEQFFGPGTRLTVL.

This sequence joins TRBV28 and TRBJ2-1, with TRBD1 matching over 9 bases. With V trimmed by 7 bases and J by 7 bases, 2 bases remained unmatched. The CDR3 contains 12 residues. Germline loops: CDR1 MDHEN, CDR2 SYDVKM. The DNA for the CDR3 is TGTGCCAGCATGGACAGGGGAAATGAGCAGTTCTTC. Its protein is CASMDRGNEQFF. Together with reference TRBV28 and TRBJ2-1, the CDR3 gives the full variable domain: DVKVTQSSRYLVKRTGEKVFLECVQDMDHENMFWYRQDPGLGLRLIYFSYDVKMKEKGDIPEGYSVSREKKERFSLILESASTNQTSMYLCASMDRGNEQFFGPGTRLTVL.

This clone was observed a handful of times. This rearrangement joins TRBV6-5 to TRBJ1-6; weak D call: TRBD1 (5 bases). V was trimmed by 7 bases and J by 8 bases, leaving 15 bases between them. Germline V gene sequence: CDR1 MNHEY, CDR2 SVGAGI. The CDR3 runs 14 residues. CDR3 residues: CASNVDMAHSPLHF. As DNA, the CDR3 is TGTGCCAGCAACGTGGACATGGCGCATTCACCCCTCCACTTT.

The chain links TRBV18 to TRBJ2-3; tentatively, D is TRBD1 or TRBD2 (5 bases each). CDR1 is KGHSH, CDR2 LQKENI, per germline. With 4 bases removed from V and 10 bases from J, the gap between germline ends came to 15 bases. The CDR3 has 13 residues. The CDR3 spells CASSRETRGAQYF. The CDR3 nucleotides are TGTGCCAGCTCACGGGAAACTAGGGGTGCGCAGTATTTT.

This chain uses TRBV10-2 with TRBJ1-6, with D unresolved. Germline V gene sequence: CDR1 WSHSY, CDR2 SAAADI. V lost 2 bases to trimming and J lost 7 bases, with 6 bases between them. The length of the CDR3 is 13 residues. In DNA form, the CDR3 reads TGCGCCAGCAGTGAGGTGGTGAATTCACCCCTCCACTTT. It is translated as CASSEVVNSPLHF.

This sequence joins TRBV5-1 and TRBJ1-3, with unresolved D. Between the trimmed V and J ends, which lost 6 bases and 4 bases, there was a span of 8 bases. Germline-derived CDR1 and CDR2 are SGHRS and YFSETQ. This CDR3 is 12 amino acids long. CDR3 DNA sequence: TGCGCCAGCAAAGAGGACGGAAACACCATATATTTT. This sequence encodes CASKEDGNTIYF.

The rearrangement uses TRBV10-3 and TRBJ2-2, with 7 bases aligning to TRBD2. The germline V gene has CDR1 ENHRY and CDR2 SYGVKD. V shed 11 bases and J 0 bases; nucleotides not matched to a gene: 6. The CDR3 is 14 amino acids. The CDR3 region has the DNA TGTGCCGCAACCGGGGGGTCGAACACCGGGGAGCTGTTTTTT. Its protein is CAATGGSNTGELFF.

This chain links TRBV6-5 with TRBJ1-1; no reliable D call. The length of the CDR3 is 11 residues. The germline CDR1 and CDR2 sequences are MNHEY and SVGAGI. Deletions cut 6 bases from V and 2 bases from J, with 4 bases between. The CDR3 bases are TGTGCCAGCAGAAAAAACACTGAAGCTTTCTTT. It is translated as CASRKNTEAFF.

The V and J genes are TRBV25-1 and TRBJ2-1; 9 bases agree with TRBD2. Trimming took 4 bases from V and 4 from J; bases not matched to a gene: 5. The length of the CDR3 is 15 residues. Germline loops: CDR1 MGHDK, CDR2 SYGVNS. The CDR3 here is CASSVGGGAYNEQFF. For the CDR3, the DNA is TGTGCCAGCAGTGTCGGCGGGGGGGCTTACAATGAGCAGTTCTTC.